The 11 T cell receptor beta chains listed next were all sequenced from one sample in a study of monozygotic twins with inflammatory bowel disease. TCRdb re-called the 5' RACE reads; one entry per CDR3 protein, DNA not given. The table lists under 350,000 distinct CDR3 sequences. Sequenced sample: blood. Receptors were obtained from a human donor with ulcerative colitis or Crohn's disease, or a healthy co-twin of an affected twin (not recorded which).

The chain has TRBV6-6 and TRBJ1-1. The CDR3 runs 13 residues. CDR1 is MNHNY and CDR2 is SVGAGI in the germline V gene (reference sequence). The chain's CDR3 is CASNPPFGTEAFF.

The chain joins TRBV6-5 to TRBJ2-1; the TCRdb call, TRBD2, lacks DNA for checking. The germline gives CDR1 MNHEY, CDR2 SVGAGI. CDR3 size: 15 residues. Here the CDR3 reads CASSYKGEVINEQFF.

The V gene is TRBV7-2, the J gene TRBJ2-7; checking the TCRdb D call of TRBD1 is not possible without DNA. The germline CDR1 and CDR2 sequences are SGHTA and FQGNSA. CDR3 length: 15 amino acids. The CDR3 is CASSSTGVDSYEQYF.

The chain carries TRBV5-5 and TRBJ2-1; TCRdb designates TRBD1, a call that cannot be tested without DNA. Germline V gene lookup returns CDR1 SGHKS and CDR2 YYEKEE (reference sequence). The CDR3 totals 13 residues. CDR3 in amino acids: CASTPGQYNEQFF.

The rearrangement links TRBV5-1 to TRBJ2-2; the TCRdb call, TRBD2, lacks DNA for checking. The CDR3 has 17 amino acids. Germline CDR1 and CDR2: SGHRS and YFSETQ. The CDR3 loop is CASSSWTSGSYTGELFF. Complete variable domain (other parts from reference TRBV5-1 and TRBJ2-2): KAGVTQTPRYLIKTRGQQVTLSCSPISGHRSVSWYQQTPGQGLQFLFEYFSETQRNKGNFPGRFSGRQFSNSRSEMNVSTLELGDSALYLCASSSWTSGSYTGELFFGEGSRLTVL.

The rearrangement joins TRBV5-1 to TRBJ2-7. Germline V lookup: CDR1 SGHRS, CDR2 YFSETQ. The CDR3 has 14 amino acids. The CDR3 here is CASSLLQRTYEQYF.

CDR3 in amino acids: CASSRTPGQGTYEQYF. This rearrangement joins TRBV5-6 to TRBJ2-7; TCRdb proposes TRBD1, but this gene call is untestable without DNA. There are 16 residues in the CDR3. Germline loops: CDR1 SGHDT, CDR2 YYEEEE. The variable domain in full, with the rest retrieved from reference TRBV5-6 and TRBJ2-7, is DAGVTQSPTHLIKTRGQQVTLRCSPKSGHDTVSWYQQALGQGPQFIFQYYEEEERQRGNFPDRFSGHQFPNYSSELNVNALLLGDSALYLCASSRTPGQGTYEQYFGPGTRLTVT.

V and J are TRBV7-2 and TRBJ2-7; TCRdb outputs TRBD1, but without DNA this stays unchecked. The CDR3 length is 15 residues. Germline V CDR1 and CDR2: SGHTA, FQGNSA. CDR3 residues: CASSRDRGGLYEQYF. The entire variable domain, with the rest obtained from reference TRBV7-2 and TRBJ2-7, is as follows: GAGVSQSPSNKVTEKGKDVELRCDPISGHTALYWYRQSLGQGLEFLIYFQGNSAPDKSGLPSDRFSAERTGGSVSTLTIQRTQQEDSAVYLCASSRDRGGLYEQYFGPGTRLTVT.

The chain carries TRBV9 and TRBJ2-5; without DNA, the TCRdb call of TRBD2 cannot be checked. CDR3 length: 17 residues. Germline V gives CDR1 SGDLS, CDR2 YYNGEE. CDR3 residues: CASTERPGITGQETQYF.

V is TRBV7-2 and J is TRBJ1-5. The CDR3 extends over 14 amino acids. Germline CDR1 reads SGHTA; CDR2 reads FQGNSA. The CDR3 region is CASSSYGSNQPQHF. Looking up the rest from reference TRBV7-2 and TRBJ1-5 gives the full variable domain: GAGVSQSPSNKVTEKGKDVELRCDPISGHTALYWYRQSLGQGLEFLIYFQGNSAPDKSGLPSDRFSAERTGGSVSTLTIQRTQQEDSAVYLCASSSYGSNQPQHFGDGTRLSIL.

The V call is TRBV12-3 or TRBV12-4, the J call TRBJ2-1; TCRdb proposes TRBD1, but this gene call is untestable without DNA. CDR3 length: 15 residues. The CDR3 loop is CASSLAQGSYNEQFF.